The 6 T cell receptor beta chains listed next were all sequenced from one sample in a study of radiation and T cells in renal cell carcinoma. The data were produced by immunoSEQ multiplex PCR, yet TCRdb's version contains in-frame clones alone and is incomplete. This table has about 150,000 clones, more than 70% appearing once. Stated time point: baseline pretreatment blood. Documented treatment: 15 Gy SBRT to primary tumor, nephrectomy 4 weeks later. The input for sequencing was blood, taken from a patient whose treatment included radiotherapy and nephrectomy. These receptors were taken from a woman between 50 and 59 years old with renal cell carcinoma.

V gene TRBV6-5 combines with J gene TRBJ2-5; D tentatively reads TRBD1 or TRBD2 (6 bases each). V lost 5 bases and J lost 5, with 9 bases in between. CDR3 length: 12 amino acids. Germline V CDR1 and CDR2: MNHEY, SVGAGI. Written as DNA, the CDR3 is TGTGCCAGCAGTCGGGGGCTTGAGACCCAGTACTTC. Its protein is CASSRGLETQYF.

V gene TRBV5-1 combines with J gene TRBJ2-2, with D possibly matching TRBD2 (7 bases). V was shortened by 1 base and J by 5 bases, with 15 bases between the two germline ends. Germline V gene sequence: CDR1 SGHRS, CDR2 YFSETQ. The CDR3 runs 16 residues. The CDR3 is CASSLTGGLNTGELFF. The DNA of the CDR3 is TGCGCCAGCAGCTTGACGGGGGGCCTGAATACCGGGGAGCTGTTTTTT.

The chain joins TRBV20-1 to TRBJ1-4; D is unresolved. Per the germline V gene, CDR1 is DFQATT and CDR2 is SNEGSKA (reference sequence). The V end was cut by 8 bases, the J end by 4 bases, with 8 bases between. This CDR3 contains 11 residues. The CDR3 nucleotides read TGCAGTAGTTTGAGTAATGAAAAACTGTTTTTT. Its translation: CSSLSNEKLFF.

This sequence joins TRBV30 and TRBJ1-1, with 7 bases that match TRBD1. The V gene end was trimmed by 3 bases and the J gene end by 4 bases; junction bases not matched to a gene: 11. The CDR3 runs 15 residues. From germline, CDR1 is GTSNPN and CDR2 SVGIG (reference sequence). The CDR3 nucleotides are TGTGCCTGGAGGCAGGGGGGGAGGGCAGTCACTGAAGCTTTCTTT. Protein product: CAWRQGGRAVTEAFF.

The chain couples TRBV19 to TRBJ1-4, with 8 bases matching TRBD1. After removal of 8 bases from V and 3 bases from J, the junction contained 11 bases not matched to a gene. Germline V gene lookup returns CDR1 LNHDA and CDR2 SQIVND (reference sequence). This CDR3 has 16 residues. CDR3 in DNA: TGTGCCAGTGGATTGACAGGGGAGTTACCTAATGAAAAACTGTTTTTT. Its protein product is CASGLTGELPNEKLFF.

The V gene is TRBV6-5, the J gene TRBJ2-7, with 7 nucleotides matching TRBD1. V lost 4 bases to trimming and J lost 2 bases; unmatched junction nucleotides: 2. The CDR3 is made up of 13 amino acids. Germline V gene sequence: CDR1 MNHEY, CDR2 SVGAGI. The CDR3 DNA follows: TGTGCCAGCAGTTTTGGGACAGCCTACGAGCAGTACTTC. It specifies CASSFGTAYEQYF.